This T cell receptor beta chain was retrieved from a study of OX40 agonist ivuxolimab in advanced cancers. The wider study: The patients received agonistic anti-OX40 (CD134) antibody ivuxolimab.

Sequencing was performed with immunoSEQ multiplex PCR; in TCRdb, only in-frame clones are kept and a portion is missing. This sample has more than 20,000 clones, with 70% to 90% found just once. As to this clone: Its specificity is unknown.

Whole-study findings and limits: Specificity for antigen went undetermined in the expanded peripheral T cells.

The TCR was taken from an adult with an advanced solid tumor such as melanoma, head and neck, liver or kidney cancer. Material: CD4+ or CD8+ T cells sorted from blood, obtained in a trial of the OX40 agonist ivuxolimab.

DNA for the CDR3: TGTGCCAGCAGCTCGGAAGACAATAGACTAGCGGCACAAGAGACCCAGTACTTC. Protein sequence: CASSSEDNRLAAQETQYF. The chain employs TRBV7-9 and TRBJ2-5; 9 bases line up with TRBD2. The CDR3 covers 18 residues. V was pared by 4 bases and J by 2 bases, with 14 bases of the junction left unmatched. CDR1 and CDR2 from the germline V gene are SEHNR and FQNEAQ (reference sequence).